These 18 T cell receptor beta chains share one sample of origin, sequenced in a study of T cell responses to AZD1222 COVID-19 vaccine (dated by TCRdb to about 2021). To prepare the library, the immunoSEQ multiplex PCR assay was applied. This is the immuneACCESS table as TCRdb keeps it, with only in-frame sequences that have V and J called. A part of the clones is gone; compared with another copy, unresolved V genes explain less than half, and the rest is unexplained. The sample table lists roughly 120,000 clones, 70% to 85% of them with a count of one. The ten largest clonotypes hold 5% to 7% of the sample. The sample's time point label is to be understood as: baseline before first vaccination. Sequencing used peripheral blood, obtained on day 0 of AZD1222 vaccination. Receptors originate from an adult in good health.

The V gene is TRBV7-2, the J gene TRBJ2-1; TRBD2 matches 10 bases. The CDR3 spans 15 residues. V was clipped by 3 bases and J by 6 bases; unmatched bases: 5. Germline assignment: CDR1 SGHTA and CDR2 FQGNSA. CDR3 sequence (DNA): TGTGCCAGCAGCTTCCAAGCGGGGGGGTTCAATGAGCAGTTCTTC. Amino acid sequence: CASSFQAGGFNEQFF.

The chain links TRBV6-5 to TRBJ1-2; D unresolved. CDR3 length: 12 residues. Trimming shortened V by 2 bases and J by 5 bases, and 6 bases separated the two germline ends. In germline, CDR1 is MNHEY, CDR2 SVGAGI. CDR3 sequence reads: CASSYPGYGYTF. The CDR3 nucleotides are TGTGCCAGCAGTTACCCCGGGTATGGCTACACCTTC.

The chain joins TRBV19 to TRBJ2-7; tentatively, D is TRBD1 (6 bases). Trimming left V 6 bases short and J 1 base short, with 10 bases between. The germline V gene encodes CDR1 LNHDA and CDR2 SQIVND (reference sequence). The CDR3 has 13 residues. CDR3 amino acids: CASSLQGSYEQYF. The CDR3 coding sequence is TGTGCCAGTAGCCTACAGGGTTCCTACGAGCAGTACTTC.

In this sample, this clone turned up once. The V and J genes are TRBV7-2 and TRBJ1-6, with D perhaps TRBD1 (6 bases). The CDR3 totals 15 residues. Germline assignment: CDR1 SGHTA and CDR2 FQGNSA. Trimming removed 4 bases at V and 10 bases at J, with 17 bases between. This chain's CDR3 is CASSSDSPVVSPLHF. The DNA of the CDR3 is TGTGCCAGCAGCTCGGACAGCCCAGTAGTGTCACCCCTCCACTTT.

CDR3 bases: TGTGCCAGCAGTTACTCCGACGGCTCGGGGTTCTTC. Translation: CASSYSDGSGFF. This chain uses TRBV6-2 or TRBV6-3 with TRBJ2-1; no clear D. CDR1 MNHEY and CDR2 SVGEGT come from the germline V gene. V was shortened by 0 bases and J by 15 bases, with 12 bases between the two germline ends. The CDR3 sequence is 12 residues long.

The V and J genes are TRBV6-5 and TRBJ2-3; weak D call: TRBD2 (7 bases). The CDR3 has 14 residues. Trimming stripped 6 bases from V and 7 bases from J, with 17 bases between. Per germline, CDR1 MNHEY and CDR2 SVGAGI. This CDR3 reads CASRGGGGRYTQYF. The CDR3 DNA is TGTGCCAGCAGGGGTGGCGGGGGCCGGTATACGCAGTATTTT.

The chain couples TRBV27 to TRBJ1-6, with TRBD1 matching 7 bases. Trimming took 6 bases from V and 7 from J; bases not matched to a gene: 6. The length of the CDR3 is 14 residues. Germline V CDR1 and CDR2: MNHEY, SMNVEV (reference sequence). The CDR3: CASRVGQRNSPLHF. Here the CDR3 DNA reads TGTGCCAGCAGGGTGGGACAGCGAAATTCACCCCTCCACTTT.

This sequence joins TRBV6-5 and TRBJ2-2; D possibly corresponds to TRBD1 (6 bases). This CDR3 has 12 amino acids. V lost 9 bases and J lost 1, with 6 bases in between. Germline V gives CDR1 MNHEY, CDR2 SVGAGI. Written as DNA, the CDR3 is TGTGCCAGAGGGGGGAACACCGGGGAGCTGTTTTTT. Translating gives CARGGNTGELFF.

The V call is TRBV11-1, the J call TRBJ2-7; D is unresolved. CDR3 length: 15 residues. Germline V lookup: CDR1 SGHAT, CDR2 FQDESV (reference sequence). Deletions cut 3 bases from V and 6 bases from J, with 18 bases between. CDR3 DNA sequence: TGTGCCAGCAGCTTGGAGACTGCCGGATTCGGCGAGCAGTACTTC. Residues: CASSLETAGFGEQYF.

CDR3 nucleotides: TGCAGCGTTGTGACGAGGGATACGCAGTATTTT. Translated, it gives CSVVTRDTQYF. The chain joins TRBV29-1 to TRBJ2-3, with D uncertain. The CDR3 consists of 11 residues. The germline V gene encodes CDR1 SQVTM and CDR2 ANQGSEA. V dropped 4 bases and J dropped 6 bases, with 8 bases sitting between them.

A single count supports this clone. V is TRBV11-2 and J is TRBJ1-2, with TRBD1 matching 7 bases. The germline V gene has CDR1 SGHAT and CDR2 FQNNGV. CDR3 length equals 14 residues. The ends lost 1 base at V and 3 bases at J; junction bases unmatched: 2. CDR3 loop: CASSLGDRDYGYTF. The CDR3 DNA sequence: TGTGCCAGCAGCTTAGGTGACAGGGACTATGGCTACACCTTC.

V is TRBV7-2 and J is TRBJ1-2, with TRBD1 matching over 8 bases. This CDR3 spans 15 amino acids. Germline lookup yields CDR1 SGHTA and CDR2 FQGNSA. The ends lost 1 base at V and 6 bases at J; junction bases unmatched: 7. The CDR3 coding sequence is TGTGCCAGCAGCTTAGTAGGACAGGGAAGGAATGGCTACACCTTC. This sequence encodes CASSLVGQGRNGYTF. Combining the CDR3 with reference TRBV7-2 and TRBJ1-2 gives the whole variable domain GAGVSQSPSNKVTEKGKDVELRCDPISGHTALYWYRQSLGQGLEFLIYFQGNSAPDKSGLPSDRFSAERTGGSVSTLTIQRTQQEDSAVYLCASSLVGQGRNGYTFGSGTRLTVV.

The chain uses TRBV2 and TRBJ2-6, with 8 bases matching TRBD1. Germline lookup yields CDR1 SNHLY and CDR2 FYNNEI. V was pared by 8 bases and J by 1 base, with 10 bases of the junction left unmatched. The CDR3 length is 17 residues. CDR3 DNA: TGTGCCAGCCCGACAGGGGACCAGCCTTCTGGGGCCAACGTCCTGACTTTC. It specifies CASPTGDQPSGANVLTF.

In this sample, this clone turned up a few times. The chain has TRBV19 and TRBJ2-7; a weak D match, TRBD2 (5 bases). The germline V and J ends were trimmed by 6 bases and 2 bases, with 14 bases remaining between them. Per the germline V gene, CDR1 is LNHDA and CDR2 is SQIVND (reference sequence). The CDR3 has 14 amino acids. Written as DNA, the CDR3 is TGTGCCAGTAGGCGTAGCGAGGCGGCCTACGAGCAGTACTTC. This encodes CASRRSEAAYEQYF.

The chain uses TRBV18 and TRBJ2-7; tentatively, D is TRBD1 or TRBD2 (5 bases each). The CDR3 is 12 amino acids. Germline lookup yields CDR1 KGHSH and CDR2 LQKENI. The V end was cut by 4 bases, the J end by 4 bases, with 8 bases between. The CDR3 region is CASSRDQYEQYF. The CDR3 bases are TGTGCCAGCTCACGGGACCAATACGAGCAGTACTTC.

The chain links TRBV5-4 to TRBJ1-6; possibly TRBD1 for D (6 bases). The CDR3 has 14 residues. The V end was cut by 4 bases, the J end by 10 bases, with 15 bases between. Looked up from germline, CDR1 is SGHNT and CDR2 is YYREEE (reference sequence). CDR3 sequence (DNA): TGTGCCAGCAGCCAACTTAGGACAGTGTCACCCCTCCACTTT. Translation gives CASSQLRTVSPLHF.

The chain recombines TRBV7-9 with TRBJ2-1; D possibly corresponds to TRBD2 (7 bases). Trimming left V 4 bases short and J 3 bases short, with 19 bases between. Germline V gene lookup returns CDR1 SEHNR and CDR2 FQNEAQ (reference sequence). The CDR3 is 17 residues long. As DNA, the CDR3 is TGTGCCAGCAGCTCCCCTAGGGGGGGTTCGTTCTACAATGAGCAGTTCTTC. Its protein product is CASSSPRGGSFYNEQFF.

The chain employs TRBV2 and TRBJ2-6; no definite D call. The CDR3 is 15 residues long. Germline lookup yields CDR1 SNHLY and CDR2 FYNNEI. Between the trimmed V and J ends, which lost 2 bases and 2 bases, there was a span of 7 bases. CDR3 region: CASSEMGTGANVLTF. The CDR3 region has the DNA TGTGCCAGCAGTGAAATGGGTACTGGGGCCAACGTCCTGACTTTC.